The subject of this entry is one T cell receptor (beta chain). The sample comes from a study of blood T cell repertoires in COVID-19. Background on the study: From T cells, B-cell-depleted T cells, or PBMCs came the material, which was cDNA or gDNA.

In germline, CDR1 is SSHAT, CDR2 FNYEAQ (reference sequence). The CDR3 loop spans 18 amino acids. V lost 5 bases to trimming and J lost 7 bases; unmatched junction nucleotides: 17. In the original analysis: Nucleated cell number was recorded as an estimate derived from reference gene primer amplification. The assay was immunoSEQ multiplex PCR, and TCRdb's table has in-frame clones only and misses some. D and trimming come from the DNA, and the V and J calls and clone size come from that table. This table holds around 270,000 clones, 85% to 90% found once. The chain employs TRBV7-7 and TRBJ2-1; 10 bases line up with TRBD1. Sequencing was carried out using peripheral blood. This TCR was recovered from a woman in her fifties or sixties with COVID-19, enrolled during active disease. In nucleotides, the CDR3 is TGTGCCAGCAGCCCCCTCTTAGTGGGGGACAGGGGCGGGAATGAGCAGTTCTTC. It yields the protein CASSPLLVGDRGGNEQFF. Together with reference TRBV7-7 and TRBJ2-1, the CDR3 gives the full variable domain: GAGVSQSPRYKVTKRGQDVTLRCDPISSHATLYWYQQALGQGPEFLTYFNYEAQPDKSGLPSDRFSAERPEGSISTLTIQRTEQRDSAMYRCASSPLLVGDRGGNEQFFGPGTRLTVL.